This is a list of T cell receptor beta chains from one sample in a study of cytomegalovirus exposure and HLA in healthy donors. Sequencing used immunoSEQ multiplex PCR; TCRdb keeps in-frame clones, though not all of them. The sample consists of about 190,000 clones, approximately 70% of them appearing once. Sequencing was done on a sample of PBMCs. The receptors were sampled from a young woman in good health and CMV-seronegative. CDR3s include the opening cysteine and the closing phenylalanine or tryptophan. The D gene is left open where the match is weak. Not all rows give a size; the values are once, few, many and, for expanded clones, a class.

CDR3nt: TGCGCCAGCAGCCGCGGACAGGCCCGCAGGGATACGCAGTATTTT
CDR3aa: CASSRGQARRDTQYF
j_gene: TRBJ2-3
d_gene: TRBD1
len: 15
v_gene: TRBV4-1
abundance: -

CDR3nt: TGTGCCAGCAGCGCAGGGGGCTTTGAGACCCAGTACTTC
CDR3aa: CASSAGGFETQYF
j_gene: TRBJ2-5
d_gene: TRBD1
len: 13
v_gene: TRBV9
abundance: -

CDR3nt: TGTGCCAGCAGCTCACGGACTAGCGGGGCATGGGAGACCCAGTACTTC
CDR3aa: CASSSRTSGAWETQYF
j_gene: TRBJ2-5
d_gene: TRBD2
len: 16
v_gene: TRBV7-2
abundance: -

CDR3nt: TGTGCTAGTGGTTCCTGTTTCTTACTTGGACAGTGCACTGAAGCTTTCTTT
CDR3aa: CASGSCFLLGQCTEAFF
j_gene: TRBJ1-1
d_gene: -
len: 17
v_gene: TRBV12-5
abundance: few

CDR3nt: TGCAGCGCGGTGACAGGGCCGGGGAACACTGAAGCTTTCTTT
CDR3aa: CSAVTGPGNTEAFF
j_gene: TRBJ1-1
d_gene: TRBD1
len: 14
v_gene: TRBV29-1
abundance: -

CDR3nt: TGTGCCAGCAGCTTAGTCGGGGGACCCCTGAACTATGGCTACACCTTC
CDR3aa: CASSLVGGPLNYGYTF
j_gene: TRBJ1-2
d_gene: -
len: 16
v_gene: TRBV11-2
abundance: once

CDR3nt: TGTGCCAGCAGTTTAGAGGGGGCGGGTCAGCCCCAGCATTTT
CDR3aa: CASSLEGAGQPQHF
j_gene: TRBJ1-5
d_gene: TRBD1
len: 14
v_gene: TRBV27
abundance: -

CDR3nt: TGTGCCAGCGAGACTAGCGGGAACACAGATACGCAGTATTTT
CDR3aa: CASETSGNTDTQYF
j_gene: TRBJ2-3
d_gene: TRBD2
len: 14
v_gene: TRBV5-5
abundance: -

CDR3nt: TGTGCCAGCGGGCGCCCTAATGAGCAGTTCTTC
CDR3aa: CASGRPNEQFF
j_gene: TRBJ2-1
d_gene: -
len: 11
v_gene: TRBV13
abundance: -

CDR3nt: TGTGCCAGTAGCCTCGGAGGGTATCAGCCCCAGCATTTT
CDR3aa: CASSLGGYQPQHF
j_gene: TRBJ1-5
d_gene: -
len: 13
v_gene: TRBV19
abundance: few

CDR3nt: TGTGCCTGGGTAACCGGGACAGGGGAATCCTACACCTTC
CDR3aa: CAWVTGTGESYTF
j_gene: TRBJ1-2
d_gene: TRBD1
len: 13
v_gene: TRBV30
abundance: few

CDR3nt: TGTGCCAGCCATATAGCGGGAGGTTACTACAATGAGCAGTTCTTC
CDR3aa: CASHIAGGYYNEQFF
j_gene: TRBJ2-1
d_gene: TRBD2
len: 15
v_gene: TRBV7-3
abundance: few

CDR3nt: TGCGCCAGCAGCTTGCCCGGGGATACGCAGTATTTT
CDR3aa: CASSLPGDTQYF
j_gene: TRBJ2-3
d_gene: -
len: 12
v_gene: TRBV5-1
abundance: few

CDR3nt: TGTGCCAGCAGCTTAGGCGGGCTGGGGAACACTGAAGCTTTCTTT
CDR3aa: CASSLGGLGNTEAFF
j_gene: TRBJ1-1
d_gene: -
len: 15
v_gene: TRBV7-8
abundance: -

CDR3nt: TGCGCCAGCAGTGAGTCTAGCGGGGGGTCCACAGATACGCAGTATTTT
CDR3aa: CASSESSGGSTDTQYF
j_gene: TRBJ2-3
d_gene: TRBD2
len: 16
v_gene: TRBV10-2
abundance: -

CDR3nt: TGTGCCAGCAGCTCACAGACCCAGGGGATGGGCTACACCTTC
CDR3aa: CASSSQTQGMGYTF
j_gene: TRBJ1-2
d_gene: -
len: 14
v_gene: TRBV9
abundance: few

CDR3nt: TGTGCCAGCAGCGGCGGGGAGGTCCTCACAGATACGCAGTATTTT
CDR3aa: CASSGGEVLTDTQYF
j_gene: TRBJ2-3
d_gene: -
len: 15
v_gene: TRBV7-6
abundance: -

CDR3nt: TGTGCCAGCAGCAAAAAGGCTAGCGCGAGCTCCTACGAGCAGTACTTC
CDR3aa: CASSKKASASSYEQYF
j_gene: TRBJ2-7
d_gene: -
len: 16
v_gene: TRBV21-1
abundance: -

CDR3nt: TGTGCCAGCAGCCCGGGACTAGCGGGTTGGAGTGAGCAGTTCTTC
CDR3aa: CASSPGLAGWSEQFF
j_gene: TRBJ2-1
d_gene: TRBD2
len: 15
v_gene: TRBV11-3
abundance: -

CDR3nt: TGTGCCAGCAGTTACTCGGGCCAGCACCAAACGGCCCTCCACTTT
CDR3aa: CASSYSGQHQTALHF
j_gene: TRBJ1-6
d_gene: -
len: 15
v_gene: TRBV6-5
abundance: -

CDR3nt: TGCGCCAGCAGCCTTGGCGGTGCTAGCACAGATACGCAGTATTTT
CDR3aa: CASSLGGASTDTQYF
j_gene: TRBJ2-3
d_gene: -
len: 15
v_gene: TRBV5-1
abundance: -

CDR3nt: TGTGCCAGCAGCTTAGGGCAGGGAATGAACACTGAAGCTTTCTTT
CDR3aa: CASSLGQGMNTEAFF
j_gene: TRBJ1-1
d_gene: -
len: 15
v_gene: TRBV7-9
abundance: few

CDR3nt: TGTGCCAGCAGCCTACTCACAGGGGGCTTTCTAGCCAAAAACATTCAGTACTTC
CDR3aa: CASSLLTGGFLAKNIQYF
j_gene: TRBJ2-4
d_gene: TRBD1
len: 18
v_gene: TRBV7-2
abundance: -

CDR3nt: TGTGCCAGCAACCACTACAGGCTACAACAAGAGACCCAGTACTTC
CDR3aa: CASNHYRLQQETQYF
j_gene: TRBJ2-5
d_gene: -
len: 15
v_gene: TRBV6-1
abundance: -

CDR3nt: TGTGCCAGCAGTCCGGGACAGGGGGCGAGAAACGAGCAGTACTTC
CDR3aa: CASSPGQGARNEQYF
j_gene: TRBJ2-7
d_gene: TRBD1
len: 15
v_gene: TRBV6-6
abundance: -

CDR3nt: TGTGCCAGCTCTCTTTACGGACAACGCAACACTGAAGCTTTCTTT
CDR3aa: CASSLYGQRNTEAFF
j_gene: TRBJ1-1
d_gene: -
len: 15
v_gene: TRBV19
abundance: few

CDR3nt: TGTGCCAGCAGTGTGACAGGGGAGTCCTATGGCTACACCTTC
CDR3aa: CASSVTGESYGYTF
j_gene: TRBJ1-2
d_gene: TRBD1
len: 14
v_gene: TRBV6-1
abundance: medium-sized

CDR3nt: TGTGCCTGGAGTGTACGTCAGTACAATCAGCCCCAGCATTTT
CDR3aa: CAWSVRQYNQPQHF
j_gene: TRBJ1-5
d_gene: -
len: 14
v_gene: TRBV30
abundance: few

CDR3nt: TGCGCCAGCAGCCAAGATTCCAGGAACTATGGCTACACCTTC
CDR3aa: CASSQDSRNYGYTF
j_gene: TRBJ1-2
d_gene: -
len: 14
v_gene: TRBV4-1
abundance: few

CDR3nt: TGTGCCAGCAGCGTAGGGGCAGGGGGAAGTCAGCCCCAGCATTTT
CDR3aa: CASSVGAGGSQPQHF
j_gene: TRBJ1-5
d_gene: TRBD1
len: 15
v_gene: TRBV9
abundance: -

CDR3nt: TGTGCCTGGGACCGGGACAGGGTCGCCGGGGAGCTGTTTTTT
CDR3aa: CAWDRDRVAGELFF
j_gene: TRBJ2-2
d_gene: TRBD1
len: 14
v_gene: TRBV30
abundance: few

CDR3nt: TGTGCCAGTGGTCCCTCTAGCAATGAGCAGTTCTTC
CDR3aa: CASGPSSNEQFF
j_gene: TRBJ2-1
d_gene: -
len: 12
v_gene: TRBV12-5
abundance: -

CDR3nt: TGTGCCAGCAGCTCACGGACTGCCGGGACCGGGGAGCTGTTTTTT
CDR3aa: CASSSRTAGTGELFF
j_gene: TRBJ2-2
d_gene: -
len: 15
v_gene: TRBV7-2
abundance: -

CDR3nt: TGTGCCAGTAGTATAGGGGCCCATCAGCCCCAGCATTTT
CDR3aa: CASSIGAHQPQHF
j_gene: TRBJ1-5
d_gene: -
len: 13
v_gene: TRBV19
abundance: -

CDR3nt: TGTGCCAGCGCAGGGGGCGTTAAAAACATTCAGTACTTC
CDR3aa: CASAGGVKNIQYF
j_gene: TRBJ2-4
d_gene: TRBD1
len: 13
v_gene: TRBV9
abundance: -

CDR3nt: TGCAGCGTTGAAGAGGGACTAGCGGCGATCTACAATGAGCAGTTCTTC
CDR3aa: CSVEEGLAAIYNEQFF
j_gene: TRBJ2-1
d_gene: TRBD2
len: 16
v_gene: TRBV29-1
abundance: -

CDR3nt: TGTGCCAGCAGTTCCATAAGGGGGACAGGGGGTGGAGAGCAGTACTTC
CDR3aa: CASSSIRGTGGGEQYF
j_gene: TRBJ2-7
d_gene: TRBD1
len: 16
v_gene: TRBV6-5
abundance: -

CDR3nt: TGTGCCAGCTCCCCGGGTCGCAATGAGCAGTTCTTC
CDR3aa: CASSPGRNEQFF
j_gene: TRBJ2-1
d_gene: -
len: 12
v_gene: TRBV18
abundance: -

CDR3nt: TGCGCCAGCAGCCAAGATCTCTACAGGGGGAACACTGAAGCTTTCTTT
CDR3aa: CASSQDLYRGNTEAFF
j_gene: TRBJ1-1
d_gene: TRBD1
len: 16
v_gene: TRBV4-1
abundance: -

CDR3nt: TGCAGCGTTTATCAGGCAGGGCCTGAAGCTTTCTTT
CDR3aa: CSVYQAGPEAFF
j_gene: TRBJ1-1
d_gene: -
len: 12
v_gene: TRBV29-1
abundance: -

CDR3nt: TGCGCCAGCAGCCAAGGTTTAGCGGGGGGCCTTTCTCCCTACGAGCAGTACTTC
CDR3aa: CASSQGLAGGLSPYEQYF
j_gene: TRBJ2-7
d_gene: TRBD2
len: 18
v_gene: TRBV4-1
abundance: few

CDR3nt: TGCAGTGCCACCGGGGTGGGGCAGTACTTC
CDR3aa: CSATGVGQYF
j_gene: TRBJ2-7
d_gene: -
len: 10
v_gene: TRBV20-1
abundance: -

CDR3nt: TGTGCCAGCAGCCATAACAGGAAACCGAACACTGAAGCTTTCTTT
CDR3aa: CASSHNRKPNTEAFF
j_gene: TRBJ1-1
d_gene: -
len: 15
v_gene: TRBV11-2
abundance: once

CDR3nt: TGTGCCAGCTCACCCCGGGGCGGGACGGATACCTACGAGCAGTACTTC
CDR3aa: CASSPRGGTDTYEQYF
j_gene: TRBJ2-7
d_gene: -
len: 16
v_gene: TRBV18
abundance: -

CDR3nt: TGTGCCAGCAGCTTGGAGGGATCCAGTTACGAGCAGTACTTC
CDR3aa: CASSLEGSSYEQYF
j_gene: TRBJ2-7
d_gene: -
len: 14
v_gene: TRBV7-2
abundance: once

CDR3nt: TGTGCCAGCAGCTCAAGAGCGGTACGGAACACCGGGGAGCTGTTTTTT
CDR3aa: CASSSRAVRNTGELFF
j_gene: TRBJ2-2
d_gene: -
len: 16
v_gene: TRBV7-9
abundance: -

CDR3nt: TGTGCCAGCAGCAGGGACAGGACTTATGGCTACACCTTC
CDR3aa: CASSRDRTYGYTF
j_gene: TRBJ1-2
d_gene: TRBD1
len: 13
v_gene: TRBV27
abundance: -

CDR3nt: TGTGCCAGCTCGGGGGGACAGGGAGTCGAGCAGTACTTC
CDR3aa: CASSGGQGVEQYF
j_gene: TRBJ2-7
d_gene: TRBD1
len: 13
v_gene: TRBV19
abundance: -

CDR3nt: TGCAGCGGGGGACTAGCTAGTGGCCAAGAGACCCAGTACTTC
CDR3aa: CSGGLASGQETQYF
j_gene: TRBJ2-5
d_gene: TRBD2
len: 14
v_gene: TRBV29-1
abundance: -

CDR3nt: TGTGCCAGCAGTTACTCCCTTTCTAACACCATATATTTT
CDR3aa: CASSYSLSNTIYF
j_gene: TRBJ1-3
d_gene: -
len: 13
v_gene: TRBV6-6
abundance: once

CDR3nt: TGTGCCAGCAGTAAAGCCCCCGGGTCCGGGGAGCTGTTTTTT
CDR3aa: CASSKAPGSGELFF
j_gene: TRBJ2-2
d_gene: -
len: 14
v_gene: TRBV6-6
abundance: -

CDR3nt: TGTGCCAGCGAGGGGACTAGAGGGGCCGGGGAGCTGTTTTTT
CDR3aa: CASEGTRGAGELFF
j_gene: TRBJ2-2
d_gene: TRBD2
len: 14
v_gene: TRBV2
abundance: -

CDR3nt: TGCGCCAGCAGCCCCCGTAATTACAGGGGAGGCTACAATGAGCAGTTCTTC
CDR3aa: CASSPRNYRGGYNEQFF
j_gene: TRBJ2-1
d_gene: -
len: 17
v_gene: TRBV5-1
abundance: -